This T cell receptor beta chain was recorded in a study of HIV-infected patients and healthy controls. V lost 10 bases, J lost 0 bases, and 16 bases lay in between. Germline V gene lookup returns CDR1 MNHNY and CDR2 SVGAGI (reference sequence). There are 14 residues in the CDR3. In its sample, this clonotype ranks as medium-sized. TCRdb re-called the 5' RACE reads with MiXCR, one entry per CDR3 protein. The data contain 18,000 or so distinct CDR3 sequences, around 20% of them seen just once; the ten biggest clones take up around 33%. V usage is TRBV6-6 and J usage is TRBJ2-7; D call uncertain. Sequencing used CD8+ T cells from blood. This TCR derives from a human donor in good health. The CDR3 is CATLFMGSSYEQYF. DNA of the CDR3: TGTGCCACTCTATTCATGGGCAGCTCCTACGAGCAGTACTTC.